The TCR beta chain described here comes from a study of cytomegalovirus exposure and HLA in healthy donors. Per the germline V gene, CDR1 is MNHEY and CDR2 is SVGAGI. Trimming took off 5 bases at V and 8 bases at J, with 10 bases between the two ends. This CDR3 region has 12 residues. Profiling relied on immunoSEQ multiplex PCR, and the TCRdb table lists in-frame clones only, not all of them. The sample lists around 45,000 clones, around nine tenths occurring once. Sequencing was done on a sample of PBMCs. The source of this sequence is a man aged 18 to 30 in good health and CMV-seronegative. This chain joins TRBV6-5 and TRBJ2-1; D may be TRBD1 (6 bases). CDR3 region: CASSTGYDEQFF. The CDR3 nucleotides read TGTGCCAGCAGTACAGGGTACGATGAGCAGTTCTTC.